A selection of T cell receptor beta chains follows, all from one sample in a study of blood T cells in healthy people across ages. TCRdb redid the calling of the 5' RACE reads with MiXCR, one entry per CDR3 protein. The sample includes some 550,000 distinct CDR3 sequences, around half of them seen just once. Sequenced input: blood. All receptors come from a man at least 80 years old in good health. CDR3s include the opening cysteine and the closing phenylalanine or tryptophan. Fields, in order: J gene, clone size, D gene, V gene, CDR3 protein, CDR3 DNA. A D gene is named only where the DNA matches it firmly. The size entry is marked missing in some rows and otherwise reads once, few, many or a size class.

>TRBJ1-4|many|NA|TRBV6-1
CASSATGGLTNEKLFF
TGTGCCAGCAGTGCAACTGGGGGGTTGACTAATGAAAAACTGTTTTTT
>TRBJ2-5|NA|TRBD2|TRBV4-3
CASSQGPAGPQETQYF
TGCGCCAGCAGCCAAGGACCAGCGGGACCCCAAGAGACCCAGTACTTC
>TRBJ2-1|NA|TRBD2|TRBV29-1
CSFKPTSGGVQFF
TGCAGCTTCAAGCCGACTAGCGGGGGGGTACAGTTCTTC
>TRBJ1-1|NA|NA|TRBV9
CASSRQPLNTEAFF
TGTGCCAGCAGCCGACAGCCTCTAAACACTGAAGCTTTCTTT
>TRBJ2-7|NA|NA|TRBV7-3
CASSLGGAVFNEQYF
TGTGCCAGCAGCTTGGGCGGAGCGGTTTTCAACGAGCAGTACTTC
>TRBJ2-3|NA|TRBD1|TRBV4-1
CASSQATGGPDTQYF
TGCGCCAGCAGCCAAGCAACAGGGGGCCCAGATACGCAGTATTTT
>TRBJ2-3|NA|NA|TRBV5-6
CASSGLGEGTDTQYF
TGTGCCAGCAGCGGCCTCGGGGAGGGCACAGATACGCAGTATTTT
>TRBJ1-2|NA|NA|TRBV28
CASATSSTPYGYTF
TGTGCCAGCGCCACTTCCAGCACCCCCTATGGCTACACCTTC
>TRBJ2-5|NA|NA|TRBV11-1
CASSYDRSQETQYF
TGTGCCAGCAGCTATGACAGGAGCCAAGAGACCCAGTACTTC
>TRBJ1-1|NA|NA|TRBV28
CASSLSDHGAFF
TGTGCCAGCAGTCTTTCTGACCACGGTGCTTTCTTT
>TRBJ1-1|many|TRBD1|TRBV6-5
CASSYSPTGKMNTEAFF
TGTGCCAGCAGTTACTCTCCGACAGGGAAAATGAACACTGAAGCTTTCTTT
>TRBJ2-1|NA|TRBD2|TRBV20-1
CSASGGTGGSNNEQFF
TGCAGTGCTAGTGGGGGAACTGGCGGGAGTAACAATGAGCAGTTCTTC
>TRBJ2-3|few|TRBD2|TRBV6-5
CASSVRTSGDTQYF
TGTGCCAGCAGTGTCCGGACTAGCGGAGATACGCAGTATTTT
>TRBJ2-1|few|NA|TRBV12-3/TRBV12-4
CASSHSSSSNEQFF
TGTGCCAGCAGTCATTCCTCTAGCAGCAATGAGCAGTTCTTC
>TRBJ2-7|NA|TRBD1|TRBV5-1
CASSPGQGIYYEQYF
TGCGCCAGCAGCCCAGGACAGGGCATCTACTACGAGCAGTACTTC
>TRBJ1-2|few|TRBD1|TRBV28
CASNTGGIYGYTF
TGTGCCAGCAATACAGGGGGCATCTATGGCTACACCTTC
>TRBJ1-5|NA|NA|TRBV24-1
CATSAQEGKENQPQHF
TGTGCCACCAGTGCCCAGGAGGGGAAGGAAAATCAGCCCCAGCATTTT
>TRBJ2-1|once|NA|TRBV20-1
CSAGPREFNEQFF
TGCAGTGCTGGGCCCCGGGAATTCAATGAGCAGTTCTTC
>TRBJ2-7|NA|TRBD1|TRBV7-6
CASSLAPGQGGSVQYF
TGTGCCAGCAGCTTAGCGCCGGGACAGGGGGGCTCTGTGCAGTACTTC
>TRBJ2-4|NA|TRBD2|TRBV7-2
CASSVSGSGMQYF
TGTGCCAGCAGCGTTAGCGGGAGCGGGATGCAGTACTTC
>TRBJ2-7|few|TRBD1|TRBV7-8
CASSLVDRGGEQYF
TGTGCCAGCAGCTTAGTGGACAGGGGTGGCGAGCAGTACTTC
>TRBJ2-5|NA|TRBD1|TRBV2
CAIRQGWGQETQYF
TGTGCCATTCGACAGGGTTGGGGCCAAGAGACCCAGTACTTC
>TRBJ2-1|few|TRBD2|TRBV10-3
CAISSGRLAGERNEQFF
TGTGCCATCAGTTCCGGCCGCCTAGCGGGAGAAAGGAATGAGCAGTTCTTC
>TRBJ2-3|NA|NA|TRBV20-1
CSARERGGTDTQYF
TGCAGTGCTAGAGAAAGGGGTGGCACAGATACGCAGTATTTT
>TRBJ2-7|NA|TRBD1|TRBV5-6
CASSLAGTVSYEQYF
TGTGCCAGCAGCCTCGCCGGGACAGTCTCCTACGAGCAGTACTTC
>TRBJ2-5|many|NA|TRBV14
CASARHIQETQYF
TGTGCCAGCGCGAGACACATCCAAGAGACCCAGTACTTC
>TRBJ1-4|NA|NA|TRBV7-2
CASSAPPDGKLFF
TGTGCCAGCAGCGCGCCTCCGGATGGGAAACTGTTTTTT
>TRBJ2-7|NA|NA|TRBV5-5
CASTLFARERYSYEQYF
TGTGCCAGCACCTTGTTTGCCAGGGAGCGCTACTCTTACGAGCAGTACTTC
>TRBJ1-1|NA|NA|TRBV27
CASSGGAHITEAFF
TGTGCCAGCAGTGGGGGGGCGCATATCACTGAAGCTTTCTTT
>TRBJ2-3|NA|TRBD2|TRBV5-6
CASSLTSGGHTDTQYF
TGTGCCAGCAGCCTGACTAGCGGGGGCCACACAGATACGCAGTATTTT
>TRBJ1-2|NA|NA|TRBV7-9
CASSFDGGPNYGYTF
TGTGCCAGCAGCTTCGACGGGGGACCTAACTATGGCTACACCTTC
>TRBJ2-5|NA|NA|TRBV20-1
CSALSGARVGETQYF
TGCAGTGCTTTATCGGGGGCGCGGGTCGGGGAGACCCAGTACTTC
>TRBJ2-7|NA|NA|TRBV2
CASSRQPTGYEQYF
TGTGCCAGCAGCCGCCAACCAACTGGGTACGAGCAGTACTTC
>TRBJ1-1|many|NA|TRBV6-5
CASSYASRAFF
TGTGCCAGCAGTTACGCCTCTAGGGCTTTCTTT
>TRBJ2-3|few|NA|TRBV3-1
CASSPPSGGITDTQYF
TGTGCCAGCAGCCCCCCTTCAGGAGGGATCACAGATACGCAGTATTTT
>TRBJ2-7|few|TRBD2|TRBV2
CASKEGQSSGLEYF
TGTGCCAGCAAGGAAGGACAGTCTTCGGGACTAGAGTACTTC
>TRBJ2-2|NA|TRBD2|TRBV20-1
CSASTSGRLTTGELFF
TGCAGTGCTTCGACTAGCGGGAGGCTCACGACCGGGGAGCTGTTTTTT
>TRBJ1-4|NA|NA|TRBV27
CASSLDPDRGEKLFF
TGTGCCAGCAGTCTAGACCCCGATCGCGGGGAAAAACTGTTTTTT
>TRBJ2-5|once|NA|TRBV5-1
CASSFGRVSQETQYF
TGCGCCAGCAGCTTTGGGCGGGTATCGCAAGAGACCCAGTACTTC
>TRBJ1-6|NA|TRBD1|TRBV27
CATKADRDVSPLHF
TGTGCCACCAAAGCCGACAGGGATGTTTCACCCCTCCACTTT
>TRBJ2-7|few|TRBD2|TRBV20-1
CSARASGTYEQYF
TGCAGTGCCAGGGCTAGCGGAACCTACGAGCAGTACTTC
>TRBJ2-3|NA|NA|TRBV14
CASTNGGQRKYF
TGTGCCAGCACCAACGGGGGACAGCGAAAGTATTTT
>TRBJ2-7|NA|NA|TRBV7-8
CASSWGTRSEQYF
TGTGCCAGCAGCTGGGGGACTCGCTCCGAGCAGTACTTC
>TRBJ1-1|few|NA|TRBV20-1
CSAMLGGGNTEAFF
TGCAGTGCTATGCTTGGTGGGGGGAACACTGAGGCTTTCTTT
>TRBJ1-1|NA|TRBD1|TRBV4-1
CASSPSEGQGFRTEAFF
TGCGCCAGCAGCCCATCAGAGGGACAGGGGTTCAGGACTGAAGCTTTCTTT
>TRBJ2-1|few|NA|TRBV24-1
CATSSGPSSYNEQFF
TGTGCCACCAGTAGCGGGCCGAGCTCCTACAATGAGCAGTTCTTC
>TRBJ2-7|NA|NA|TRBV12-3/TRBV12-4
CASSSHRGGEQYF
TGTGCCAGCAGTTCGCACAGGGGAGGCGAGCAGTACTTC
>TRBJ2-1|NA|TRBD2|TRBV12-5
CASGLVPTSGGADEQFF
TGTGCTAGTGGTTTGGTCCCAACTAGCGGGGGGGCCGATGAGCAGTTCTTC
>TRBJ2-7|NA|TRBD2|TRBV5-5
CASSYSGGLYELYF
TGTGCCAGCAGCTATAGCGGGGGACTTTACGAGCTGTACTTC
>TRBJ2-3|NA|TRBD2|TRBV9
CASSSRTSGGRDTQYF
TGTGCCAGCAGCTCTCGGACTAGCGGGGGAAGGGATACGCAGTATTTT
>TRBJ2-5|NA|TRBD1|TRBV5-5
CASSFPVRGETQYF
TGTGCCAGCAGCTTCCCGGTCAGGGGGGAGACCCAGTACTTC
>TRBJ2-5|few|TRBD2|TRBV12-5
CASGLGGRETQYF
TGTGCTAGTGGCCTCGGCGGGAGAGAGACCCAGTACTTC
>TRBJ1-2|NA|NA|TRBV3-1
CASSHSPNYGYTF
TGTGCCAGCAGTCACAGTCCTAACTATGGCTACACCTTC
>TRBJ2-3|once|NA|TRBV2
CASSSEAPGDTQYF
TGTGCCAGCAGTTCGGAGGCCCCAGGGGATACGCAGTATTTT
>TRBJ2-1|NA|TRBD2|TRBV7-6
CASSPSGGAGEQFF
TGTGCCAGCAGCCCTAGCGGGGGGGCGGGCGAGCAGTTCTTC